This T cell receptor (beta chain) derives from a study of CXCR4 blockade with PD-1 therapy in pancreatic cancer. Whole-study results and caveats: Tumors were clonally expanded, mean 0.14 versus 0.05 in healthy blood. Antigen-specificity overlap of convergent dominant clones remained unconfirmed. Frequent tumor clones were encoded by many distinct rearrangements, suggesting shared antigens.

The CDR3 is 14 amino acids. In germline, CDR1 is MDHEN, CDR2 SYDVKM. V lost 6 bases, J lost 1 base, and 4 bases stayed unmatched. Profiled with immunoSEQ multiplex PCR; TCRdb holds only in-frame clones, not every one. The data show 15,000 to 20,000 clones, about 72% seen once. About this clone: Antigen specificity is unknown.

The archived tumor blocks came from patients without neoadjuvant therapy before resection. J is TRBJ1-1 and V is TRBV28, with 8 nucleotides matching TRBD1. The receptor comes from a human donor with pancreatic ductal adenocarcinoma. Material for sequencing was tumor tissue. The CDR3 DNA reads TGTGCCAGCAGGGCCGGGACAGGGAACACTGAAGCTTTCTTT. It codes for CASRAGTGNTEAFF.